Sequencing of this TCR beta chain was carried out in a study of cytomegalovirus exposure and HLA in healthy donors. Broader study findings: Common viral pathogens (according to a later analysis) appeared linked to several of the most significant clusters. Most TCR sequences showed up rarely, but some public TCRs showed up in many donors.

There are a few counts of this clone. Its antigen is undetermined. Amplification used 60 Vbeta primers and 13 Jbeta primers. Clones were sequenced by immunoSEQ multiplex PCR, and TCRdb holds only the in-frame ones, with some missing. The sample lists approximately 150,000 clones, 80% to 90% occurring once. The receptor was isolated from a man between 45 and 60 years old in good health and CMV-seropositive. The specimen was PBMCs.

CDR3 protein: CAWSVQGQRRQFF. CDR3 sequence (DNA): TGTGCCTGGAGTGTACAGGGCCAACGCAGACAGTTCTTC. The chain uses TRBV30 and TRBJ2-1; tentative D call: TRBD1 (6 bases). This CDR3 comprises 13 residues. V was clipped by 0 bases and J by 13 bases, with 16 bases between them. Germline V gene data show CDR1 as GTSNPN and CDR2 as SVGIG (reference sequence).